One and the same sample provided the 17 T cell receptor beta chains below, sequenced in a study of T cell repertoires in cytomegalovirus infection. A single record per CDR3 protein comes from TCRdb applying MiXCR to the reads. This sample yields under 200,000 distinct CDR3 sequences, of which under 30% are seen a single time; 31% belongs to the top ten. Material: PBMCs. The receptors here all came from a human donor in good health (CMV status not recorded). Some clones in this sample may be carry-over from other donors' samples.

This clonotype was counted a few times. The chain combines TRBV20-1 with TRBJ2-1; maybe TRBD2 (7 bases). Germline CDR1 DFQATT, CDR2 SNEGSKA (reference sequence). V was shortened by 5 bases and J by 8 bases, with 25 bases between the two germline ends. The CDR3 has 16 residues. DNA for the CDR3: TGCAGTGCTCCTCAAGGGGGGGGGCCTAGAAGCTATGAGCAGTTCTTC. Amino acid sequence: CSAPQGGGPRSYEQFF.

This clonotype was seen just once. The chain recombines TRBV19 with TRBJ2-1, with 7 bases identical to TRBD2. The trim removed 10 bases at V and 8 bases at J, leaving 8 bases unmatched. The CDR3 runs to 12 residues. Germline values: CDR1 LNHDA, CDR2 SQIVND (reference sequence). CDR3 loop: CATAREWYEQFF. CDR3 coding DNA: TGTGCCACGGCGCGGGAGTGGTATGAGCAGTTCTTC.

J is TRBJ2-1 and V is TRBV7-6; 10 positions match TRBD2. Germline loops: CDR1 SGHVS, CDR2 FNYEAQ. This CDR3 spans 15 amino acids. Trimming took 5 bases from V and 7 from J; bases not matched to a gene: 8. In nucleotides, the CDR3 is TGTGCCAGCAGCCCTGCGGGACTAGCGACTAATGAGCAGTTCTTC. The encoded protein is CASSPAGLATNEQFF.

Only a few counts were recorded for this clonotype. The gene calls are TRBV10-3 and TRBJ1-2, with 10 bases aligning to TRBD1. The CDR3 consists of 14 residues. CDR1 ENHRY and CDR2 SYGVKD come from the germline V gene. With 11 bases clipped from V and 1 base from J, the junction kept 7 bases outside the gene matches. The CDR3 DNA reads as TGTGCCTCCATGGGGGACAGGGGTAACTATGGCTACACCTTC. Translation: CASMGDRGNYGYTF.

This rearrangement joins TRBV29-1 to TRBJ1-5; weak D call: TRBD1 (6 bases). The V end was cut by 4 bases, the J end by 6 bases, with 13 bases between. Per germline, CDR1 SQVTM and CDR2 ANQGSEA. This CDR3 has 13 amino acids. The DNA for the CDR3 is TGCAGCGTTGGCCAAGGGGGTGGTCAGCCCCAGCATTTT. Translating gives CSVGQGGGQPQHF.

The rearrangement joins TRBV7-3 to TRBJ2-7, with TRBD2 as a possible D gene (5 bases). V was cut by 2 bases and J by 5 bases, with 16 bases left in between. The CDR3 has 15 amino acids. Germline lookup yields CDR1 SGHTA and CDR2 FQGTGA. The CDR3 protein is CASSLLGDVKDEQYF. In DNA form, the CDR3 reads TGTGCCAGCAGCTTACTGGGAGACGTCAAGGACGAGCAGTACTTC.

The chain recombines TRBV10-3 with TRBJ2-1, with D uncertain. CDR3 length: 13 amino acids. From germline, CDR1 is ENHRY and CDR2 SYGVKD. V was trimmed by 3 bases and J by 6 bases, leaving 9 bases between them. The CDR3 DNA follows: TGTGCCATCAGTGATTTTGGGCTCAATGAGCAGTTCTTC. It encodes CAISDFGLNEQFF.

The V and J genes are TRBV10-3 and TRBJ1-5; D not certain. There are 14 residues in the CDR3. Trimming took 3 bases from V and 2 from J, leaving 8 bases between them. Germline CDR1 and CDR2: ENHRY and SYGVKD. CDR3 amino acids: CAISDMTGNQPQHF. The CDR3 nucleotides are TGTGCCATCAGTGACATGACGGGCAATCAGCCCCAGCATTTT.

This chain uses TRBV7-2 with TRBJ1-4; D remains ambiguous. Germline V CDR1 and CDR2: SGHTA, FQGNSA. Trimming left V 5 bases short and J 0 bases short, with 13 bases between. The CDR3 loop spans 16 amino acids. CDR3 region: CASSPQGGPTNEKLFF. Here the CDR3 DNA reads TGTGCCAGCAGCCCGCAAGGAGGCCCAACTAATGAAAAACTGTTTTTT. The complete variable domain, with remaining parts taken from reference TRBV7-2 and TRBJ1-4, reads GAGVSQSPSNKVTEKGKDVELRCDPISGHTALYWYRQSLGQGLEFLIYFQGNSAPDKSGLPSDRFSAERTGGSVSTLTIQRTQQEDSAVYLCASSPQGGPTNEKLFFGSGTQLSVL.

The rearrangement links TRBV7-9 to TRBJ1-2; unclear D gene. The CDR3 spans 13 residues. V was trimmed by 9 bases and J by 6 bases, leaving 17 bases between them. The germline gives CDR1 SEHNR, CDR2 FQNEAQ (reference sequence). Here the CDR3 reads CASHRGPGDGYTF. The CDR3 DNA follows: TGTGCCAGTCACCGAGGTCCCGGGGATGGCTACACCTTC.

The chain links TRBV6-1 to TRBJ2-2; 11 nucleotides match TRBD2. V shed 4 bases and J 5 bases; nucleotides not matched to a gene: 9. The CDR3 has 17 residues. Germline V gene data show CDR1 as MNHNS and CDR2 as SASEGT. The CDR3 DNA follows: TGTGCCAGCAGTGTAACTAGCGGGGGCACGTGGACCGGGGAGCTGTTTTTT. It translates to CASSVTSGGTWTGELFF.

The sample holds a few counts of this clonotype. This chain uses TRBV14 with TRBJ2-1; unclear D gene. CDR3 size: 11 residues. The V end lost 6 bases, the J end lost 4 bases, and 4 bases lay between the germline ends. CDR1 is SGHDN, CDR2 FVKESK, per germline. The CDR3 sequence is CASSRYNEQFF. The DNA for the CDR3 is TGTGCCAGCAGTCGGTACAATGAGCAGTTCTTC.

The rearrangement uses TRBV5-4 and TRBJ2-1, with 8 bases identical to TRBD2. The junction had 2 bases not matched to a gene; V was cut back by 6 bases and J by 6 bases. Germline values: CDR1 SGHNT, CDR2 YYREEE (reference sequence). The CDR3 is 12 residues long. The CDR3 region is CASTSGGNEQFF. CDR3 coding DNA: TGTGCCAGCACCAGCGGGGGCAATGAGCAGTTCTTC.

The rearrangement joins TRBV7-8 to TRBJ1-2; D not certain. CDR1 SGHVS and CDR2 FQNEAQ come from the germline V gene. The CDR3 is made up of 14 amino acids. V shed 1 base and J shed 4 bases, with 10 bases lying between them. Here the CDR3 reads CASSLGTGFYGYTF. DNA for the CDR3: TGTGCCAGCAGCTTAGGAACCGGGTTCTATGGCTACACCTTC.

This clonotype appeared many times. The chain uses TRBV7-8 and TRBJ2-1, with D possibly TRBD2 on 5 matching bases. This CDR3 has 15 residues. Trimming took 0 bases from V and 7 from J, leaving 13 bases between them. Germline CDR1 is SGHVS and CDR2 is FQNEAQ. For the CDR3, the DNA is TGTGCCAGCAGCTTAGCGCGAGGGATGTGGAATGAGCAGTTCTTC. Translated: CASSLARGMWNEQFF. The full variable domain, with the rest looked up from reference TRBV7-8 and TRBJ2-1, is GAGVSQSPRYKVAKRGQDVALRCDPISGHVSLFWYQQALGQGPEFLTYFQNEAQLDKSGLPSDRFFAERPEGSVSTLKIQRTQQEDSAVYLCASSLARGMWNEQFFGPGTRLTVL.

This sequence joins TRBV29-1 and TRBJ2-3, with D unclear. The CDR3 sequence is 11 residues long. Germline CDR1 and CDR2: SQVTM and ANQGSEA. V was clipped by 2 bases and J by 6 bases, with 6 bases between them. The CDR3 is CSVELSDTQYF. The CDR3, as DNA: TGCAGCGTTGAACTGAGCGATACGCAGTATTTT.

This clonotype was detected only a few times. The chain is built from TRBV6-2 or TRBV6-3 and TRBJ2-2; D is possibly TRBD1 or TRBD2 (5 bases each). CDR1 and CDR2 (germline): MNHEY, SVGEGT. V was cut by 8 bases and J by 2 bases, with 15 bases left in between. The CDR3 has 15 residues. CDR3 region: CASLSGTDNTGELFF. The DNA for the CDR3 is TGTGCCAGCCTTTCCGGGACCGACAACACCGGGGAGCTGTTTTTT.